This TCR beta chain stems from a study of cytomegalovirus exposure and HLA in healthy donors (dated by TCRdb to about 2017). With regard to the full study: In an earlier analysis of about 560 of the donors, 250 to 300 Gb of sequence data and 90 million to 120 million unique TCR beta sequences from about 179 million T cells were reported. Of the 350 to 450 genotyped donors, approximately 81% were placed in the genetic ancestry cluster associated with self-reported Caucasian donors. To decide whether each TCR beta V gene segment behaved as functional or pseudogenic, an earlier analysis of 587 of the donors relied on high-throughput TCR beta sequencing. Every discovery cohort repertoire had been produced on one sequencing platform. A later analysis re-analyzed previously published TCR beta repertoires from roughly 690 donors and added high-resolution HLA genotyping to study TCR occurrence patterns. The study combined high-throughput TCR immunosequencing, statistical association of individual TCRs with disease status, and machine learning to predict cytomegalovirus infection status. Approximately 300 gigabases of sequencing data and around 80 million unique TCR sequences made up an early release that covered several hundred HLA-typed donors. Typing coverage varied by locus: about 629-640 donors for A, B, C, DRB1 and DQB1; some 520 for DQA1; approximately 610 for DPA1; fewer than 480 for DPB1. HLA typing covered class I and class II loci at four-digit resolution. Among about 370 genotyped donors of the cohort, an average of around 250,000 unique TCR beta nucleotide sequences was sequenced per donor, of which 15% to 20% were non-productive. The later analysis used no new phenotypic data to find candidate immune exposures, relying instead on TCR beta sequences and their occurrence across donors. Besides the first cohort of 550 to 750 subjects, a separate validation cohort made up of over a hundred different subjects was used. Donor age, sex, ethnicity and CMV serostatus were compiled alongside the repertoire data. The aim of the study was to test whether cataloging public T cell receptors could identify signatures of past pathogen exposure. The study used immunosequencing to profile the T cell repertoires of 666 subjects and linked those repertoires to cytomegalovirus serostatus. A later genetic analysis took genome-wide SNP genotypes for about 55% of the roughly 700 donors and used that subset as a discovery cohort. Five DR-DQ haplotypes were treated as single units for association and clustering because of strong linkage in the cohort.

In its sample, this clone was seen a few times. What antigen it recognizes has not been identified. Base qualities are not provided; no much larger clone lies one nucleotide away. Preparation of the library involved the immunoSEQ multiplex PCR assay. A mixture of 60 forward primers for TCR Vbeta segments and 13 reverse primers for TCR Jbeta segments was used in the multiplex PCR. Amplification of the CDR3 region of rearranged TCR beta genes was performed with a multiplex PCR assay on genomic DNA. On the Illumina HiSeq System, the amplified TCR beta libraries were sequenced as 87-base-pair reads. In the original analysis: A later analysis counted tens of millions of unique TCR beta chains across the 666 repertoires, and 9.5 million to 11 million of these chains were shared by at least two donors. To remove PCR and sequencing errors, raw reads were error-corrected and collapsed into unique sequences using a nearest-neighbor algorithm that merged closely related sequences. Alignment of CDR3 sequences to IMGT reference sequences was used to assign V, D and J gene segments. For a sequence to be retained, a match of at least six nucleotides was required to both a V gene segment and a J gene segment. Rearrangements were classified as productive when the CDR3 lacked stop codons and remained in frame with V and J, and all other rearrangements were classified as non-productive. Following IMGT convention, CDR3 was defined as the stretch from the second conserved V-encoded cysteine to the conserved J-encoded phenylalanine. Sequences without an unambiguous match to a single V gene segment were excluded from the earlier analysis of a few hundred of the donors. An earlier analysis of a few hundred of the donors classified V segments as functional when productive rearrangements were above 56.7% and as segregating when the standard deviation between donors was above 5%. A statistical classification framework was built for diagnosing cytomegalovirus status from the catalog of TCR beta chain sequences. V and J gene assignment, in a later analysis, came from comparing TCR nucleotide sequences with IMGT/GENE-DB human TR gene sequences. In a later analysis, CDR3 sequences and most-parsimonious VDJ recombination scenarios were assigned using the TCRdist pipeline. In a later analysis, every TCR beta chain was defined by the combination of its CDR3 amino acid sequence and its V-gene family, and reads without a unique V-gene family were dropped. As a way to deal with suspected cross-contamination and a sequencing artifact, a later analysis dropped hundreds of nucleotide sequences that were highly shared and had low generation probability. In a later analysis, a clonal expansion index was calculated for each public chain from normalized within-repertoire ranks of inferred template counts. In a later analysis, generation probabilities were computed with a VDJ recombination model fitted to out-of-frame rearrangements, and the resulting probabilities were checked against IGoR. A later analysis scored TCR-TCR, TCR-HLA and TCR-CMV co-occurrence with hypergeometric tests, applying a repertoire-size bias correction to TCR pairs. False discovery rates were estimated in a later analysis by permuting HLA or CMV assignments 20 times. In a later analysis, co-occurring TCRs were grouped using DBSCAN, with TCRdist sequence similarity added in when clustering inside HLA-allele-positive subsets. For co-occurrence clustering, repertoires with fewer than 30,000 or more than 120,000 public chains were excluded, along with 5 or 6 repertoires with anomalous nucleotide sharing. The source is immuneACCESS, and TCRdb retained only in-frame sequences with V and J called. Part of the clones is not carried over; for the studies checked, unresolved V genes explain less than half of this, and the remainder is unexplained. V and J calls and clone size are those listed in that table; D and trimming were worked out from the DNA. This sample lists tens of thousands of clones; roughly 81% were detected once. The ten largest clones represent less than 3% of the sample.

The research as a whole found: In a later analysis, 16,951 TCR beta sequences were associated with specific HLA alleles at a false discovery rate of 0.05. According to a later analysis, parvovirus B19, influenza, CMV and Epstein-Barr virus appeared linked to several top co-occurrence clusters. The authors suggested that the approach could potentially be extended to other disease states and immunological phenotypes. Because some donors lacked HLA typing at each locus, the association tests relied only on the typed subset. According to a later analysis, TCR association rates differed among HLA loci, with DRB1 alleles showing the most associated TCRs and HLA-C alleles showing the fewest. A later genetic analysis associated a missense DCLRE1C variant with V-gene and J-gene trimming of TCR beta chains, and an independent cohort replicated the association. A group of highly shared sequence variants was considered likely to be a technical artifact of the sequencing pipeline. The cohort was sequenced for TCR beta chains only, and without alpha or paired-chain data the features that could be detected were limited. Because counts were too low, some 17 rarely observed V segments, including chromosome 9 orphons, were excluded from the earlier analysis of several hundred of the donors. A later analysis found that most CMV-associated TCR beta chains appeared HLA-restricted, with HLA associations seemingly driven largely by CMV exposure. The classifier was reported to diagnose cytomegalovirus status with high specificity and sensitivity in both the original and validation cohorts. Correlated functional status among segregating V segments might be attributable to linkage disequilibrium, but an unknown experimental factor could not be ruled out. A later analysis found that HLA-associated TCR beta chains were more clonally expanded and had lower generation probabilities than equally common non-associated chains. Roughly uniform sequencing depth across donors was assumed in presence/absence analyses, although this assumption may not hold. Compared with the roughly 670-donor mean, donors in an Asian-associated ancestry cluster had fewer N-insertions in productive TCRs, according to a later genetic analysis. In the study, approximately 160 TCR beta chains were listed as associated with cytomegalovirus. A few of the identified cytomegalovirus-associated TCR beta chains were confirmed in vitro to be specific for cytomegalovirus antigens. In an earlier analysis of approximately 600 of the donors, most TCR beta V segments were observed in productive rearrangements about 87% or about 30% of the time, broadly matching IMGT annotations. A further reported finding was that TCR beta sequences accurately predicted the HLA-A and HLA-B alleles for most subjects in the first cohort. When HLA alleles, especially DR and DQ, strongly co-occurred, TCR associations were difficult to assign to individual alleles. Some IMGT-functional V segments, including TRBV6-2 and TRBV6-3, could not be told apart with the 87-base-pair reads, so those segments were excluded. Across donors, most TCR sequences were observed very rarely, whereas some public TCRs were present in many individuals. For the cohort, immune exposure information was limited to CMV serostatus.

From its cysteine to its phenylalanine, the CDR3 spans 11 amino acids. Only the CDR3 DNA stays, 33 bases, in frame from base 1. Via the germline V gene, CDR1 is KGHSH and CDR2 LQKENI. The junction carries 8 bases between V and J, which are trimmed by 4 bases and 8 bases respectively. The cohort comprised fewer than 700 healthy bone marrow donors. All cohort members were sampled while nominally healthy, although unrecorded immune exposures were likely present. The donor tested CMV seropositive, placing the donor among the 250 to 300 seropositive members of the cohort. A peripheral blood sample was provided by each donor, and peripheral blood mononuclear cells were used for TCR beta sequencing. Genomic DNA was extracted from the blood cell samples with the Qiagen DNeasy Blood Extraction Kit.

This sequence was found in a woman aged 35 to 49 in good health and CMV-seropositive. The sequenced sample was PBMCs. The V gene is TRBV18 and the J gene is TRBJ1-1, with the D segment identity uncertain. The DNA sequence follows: TGTGCCAGCTCACGATCGACAGAAGCTTTCTTT. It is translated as CASSRSTEAFF.